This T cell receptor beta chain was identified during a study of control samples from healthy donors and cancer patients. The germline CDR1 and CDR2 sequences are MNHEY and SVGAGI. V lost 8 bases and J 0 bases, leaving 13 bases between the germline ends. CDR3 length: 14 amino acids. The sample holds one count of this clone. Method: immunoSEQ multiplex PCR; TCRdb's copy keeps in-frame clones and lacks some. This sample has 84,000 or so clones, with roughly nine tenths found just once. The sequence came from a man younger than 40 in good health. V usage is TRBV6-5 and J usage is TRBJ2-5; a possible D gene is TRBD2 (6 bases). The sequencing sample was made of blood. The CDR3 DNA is TGTGCCAGCCAGGCGGGAAGGTACCAAGAGACCCAGTACTTC. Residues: CASQAGRYQETQYF.